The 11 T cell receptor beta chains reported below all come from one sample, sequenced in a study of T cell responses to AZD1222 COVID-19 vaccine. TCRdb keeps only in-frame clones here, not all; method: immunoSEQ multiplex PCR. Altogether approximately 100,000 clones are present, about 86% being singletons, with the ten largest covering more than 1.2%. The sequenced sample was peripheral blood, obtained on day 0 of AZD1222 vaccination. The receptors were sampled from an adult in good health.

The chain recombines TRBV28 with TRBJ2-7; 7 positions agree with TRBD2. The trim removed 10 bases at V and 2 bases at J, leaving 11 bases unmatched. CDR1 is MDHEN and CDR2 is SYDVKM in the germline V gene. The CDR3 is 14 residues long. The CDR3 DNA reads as TGTGCCACCGCAACTAGCGTAAATCCCTACGAGCAGTACTTC. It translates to CATATSVNPYEQYF.

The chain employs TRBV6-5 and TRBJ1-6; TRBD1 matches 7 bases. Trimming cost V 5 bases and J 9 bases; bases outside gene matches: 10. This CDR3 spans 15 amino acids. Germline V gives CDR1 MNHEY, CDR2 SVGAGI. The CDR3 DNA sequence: TGTGCCAGCAGTCGAGGGACAGACGACCCTTCACCCCTCCACTTT. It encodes CASSRGTDDPSPLHF.

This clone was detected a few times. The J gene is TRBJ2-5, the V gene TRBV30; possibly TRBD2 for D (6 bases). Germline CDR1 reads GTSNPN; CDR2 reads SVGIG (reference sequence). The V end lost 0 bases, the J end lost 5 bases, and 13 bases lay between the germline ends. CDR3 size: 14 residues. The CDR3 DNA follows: TGTGCCTGGAGTGTGGGCTCTGCGGGGGAGACCCAGTACTTC. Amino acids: CAWSVGSAGETQYF.

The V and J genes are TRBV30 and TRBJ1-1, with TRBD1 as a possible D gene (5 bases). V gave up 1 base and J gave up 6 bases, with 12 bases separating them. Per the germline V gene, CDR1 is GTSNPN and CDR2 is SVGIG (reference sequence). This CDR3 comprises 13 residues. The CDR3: CAWSGGGGAEAFF. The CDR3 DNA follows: TGTGCCTGGAGTGGAGGTGGAGGGGCTGAAGCTTTCTTT.

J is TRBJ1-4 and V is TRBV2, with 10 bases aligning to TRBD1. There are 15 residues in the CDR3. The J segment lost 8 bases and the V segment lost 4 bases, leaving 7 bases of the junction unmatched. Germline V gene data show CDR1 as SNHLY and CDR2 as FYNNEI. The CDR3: CASSGRTGGGEKLFF. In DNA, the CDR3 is TGTGCCAGCAGTGGCAGGACAGGGGGTGGAGAAAAACTGTTTTTT.

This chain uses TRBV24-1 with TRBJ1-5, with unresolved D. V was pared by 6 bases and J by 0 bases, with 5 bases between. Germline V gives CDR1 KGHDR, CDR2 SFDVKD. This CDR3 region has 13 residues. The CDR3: CATSTHSNQPQHF. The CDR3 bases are TGTGCCACCAGTACTCATAGCAATCAGCCCCAGCATTTT.

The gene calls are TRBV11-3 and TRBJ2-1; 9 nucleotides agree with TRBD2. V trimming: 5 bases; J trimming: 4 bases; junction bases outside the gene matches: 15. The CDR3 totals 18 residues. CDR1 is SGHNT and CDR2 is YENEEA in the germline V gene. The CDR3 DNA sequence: TGTGCCAGCAGCCCACTGGGAGGGCGGGAGGGCTCTTACAATGAGCAGTTCTTC. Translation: CASSPLGGREGSYNEQFF.

The CDR3 loop reads CASSIDWEGSIVLTF. The CDR3 bases are TGTGCCAGTAGTATAGATTGGGAGGGATCCATTGTCCTGACTTTC. The genes are TRBV19 and TRBJ2-6, with 7 nucleotides matching TRBD2. Germline loops: CDR1 LNHDA, CDR2 SQIVND (reference sequence). This CDR3 contains 15 residues. V gave up 0 bases and J gave up 13 bases; unmatched junction bases: 9.

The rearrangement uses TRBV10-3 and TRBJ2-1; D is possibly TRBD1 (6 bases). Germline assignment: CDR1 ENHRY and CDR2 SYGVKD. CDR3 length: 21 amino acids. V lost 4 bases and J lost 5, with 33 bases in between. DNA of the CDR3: TGTGCCATCAGTGGGCAGACGGGTAAGGGACATCCTACGCGACCCGACAATGAGCAGTTCTTC. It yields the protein CAISGQTGKGHPTRPDNEQFF.

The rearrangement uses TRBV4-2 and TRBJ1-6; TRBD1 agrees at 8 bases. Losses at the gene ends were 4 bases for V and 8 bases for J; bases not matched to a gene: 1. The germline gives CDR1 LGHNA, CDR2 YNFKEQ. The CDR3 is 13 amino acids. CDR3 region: CASSPDRDSPLHF. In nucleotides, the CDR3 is TGTGCCAGCAGCCCGGACAGGGATTCACCCCTCCACTTT.

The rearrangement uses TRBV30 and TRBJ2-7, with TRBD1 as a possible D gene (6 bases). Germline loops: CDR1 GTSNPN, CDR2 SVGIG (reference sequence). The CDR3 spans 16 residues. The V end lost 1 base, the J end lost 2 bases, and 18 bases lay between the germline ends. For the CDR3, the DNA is TGTGCCTGGAGTGAGATCCCCAGGGGTCCCCCCTACGAGCAGTACTTC. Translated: CAWSEIPRGPPYEQYF.